These 11 T cell receptor beta chains were sequenced from one sample in a study of cytotoxic CD8 clonotypes in ibrutinib-treated CLL. Method: immunoSEQ multiplex PCR; TCRdb's copy keeps in-frame clones and lacks some. The data hold 90,000 to 150,000 clones, with more than 55% observed a single time. The specimen was PBMCs, collected after 24 months of ibrutinib treatment. These receptors originate from a human donor with chronic lymphocytic leukemia.

About this clone itself: At one boundary the junction diverges from the germline segment, which might be a read error. The V gene is TRBV10-3, the J gene TRBJ1-2; possibly TRBD1 for D (5 bases). The germline CDR1 and CDR2 sequences are ENHRY and SYGVKD. The CDR3 is 14 amino acids. Here the CDR3 reads CASSYGAQGYGYTF. In nucleotides, the CDR3 is TGTGCCAGCAGTTACGGGGCGCAGGGATATGGCTACACCTTC.

Ten or more counts support this clone. The CDR3 region is CAWEAGTGANQPQHF. The CDR3 DNA is TGTGCCTGGGAGGCCGGGACAGGGGCCAATCAGCCCCAGCATTTT. The rearrangement links TRBV30 to TRBJ1-5; 10 bases agree with TRBD1. The CDR3 contains 15 residues. V was pared by 5 bases and J by 3 bases, with 7 bases of the junction left unmatched. CDR1 and CDR2 from the germline V gene are GTSNPN and SVGIG (reference sequence). The entire variable domain, with the rest obtained from reference TRBV30 and TRBJ1-5, is as follows: SQTIHQWPATLVQPVGSPLSLECTVEGTSNPNLYWYRQAAGRGLQLLFYSVGIGQISSEVPQNLSASRPQDRQFILSSKKLLLSDSGFYLCAWEAGTGANQPQHFGDGTRLSIL.

The rearrangement uses TRBV25-1 and TRBJ2-5, with D maybe TRBD1 (5 bases). The V gene lost 3 bases and the J gene lost 5 bases, with 16 bases spanning the gap. Germline V gene data show CDR1 as MGHDK and CDR2 as SYGVNS. The CDR3 totals 15 residues. CDR3 bases: TGTGCCAGCAGTGAGTCTGCAGGGTCCGGGGAGACCCAGTACTTC. It yields the protein CASSESAGSGETQYF.

This clone was observed a handful of times. V usage is TRBV6-5 and J usage is TRBJ1-1; D is unresolved. This CDR3 is 14 amino acids long. Between the trimmed V and J ends, which lost 5 bases and 6 bases, there was a span of 16 bases. Per germline, CDR1 MNHEY and CDR2 SVGAGI. Written as DNA, the CDR3 is TGTGCCAGCAGTCCCCTGCGAAAGGTTGCTGAAGCTTTCTTT. Encoded protein: CASSPLRKVAEAFF.

This rearrangement joins TRBV5-1 to TRBJ1-2; possibly TRBD1 for D (6 bases). Germline loops: CDR1 SGHRS, CDR2 YFSETQ. The V end was cut by 0 bases, the J end by 4 bases, with 13 bases between. The CDR3 has 15 amino acids. CDR3: CASSLEPQGTYGYTF. In DNA, the CDR3 is TGCGCCAGCAGCTTGGAGCCACAGGGAACCTATGGCTACACCTTC.

This clone was counted a few times. J is TRBJ2-1 and V is TRBV30, with 7 positions matching TRBD1. V shed 2 bases, J shed 6 bases, and the junction held 10 bases outside the gene matches. This CDR3 comprises 15 residues. CDR1 and CDR2 from the germline V gene are GTSNPN and SVGIG (reference sequence). The CDR3 bases are TGTGCCTGGAGTATCGGCCAGGGGGTGGCCAATGAGCAGTTCTTC. Translated, it gives CAWSIGQGVANEQFF.

The chain uses TRBV7-3 and TRBJ1-5; no definite D call. From germline, CDR1 is SGHTA and CDR2 FQGTGA. Trimming took 2 bases from V and 1 from J, leaving 15 bases between them. The CDR3 runs 17 residues. CDR3 residues: CASSLLRPAGSNQPQHF. The CDR3 nucleotides read TGTGCCAGCAGCTTACTAAGACCCGCGGGGAGCAATCAGCCCCAGCATTTT.

The rearrangement uses TRBV29-1 and TRBJ2-7, with 9 bases fitting TRBD2. The germline V gene has CDR1 SQVTM and CDR2 ANQGSEA. J lost 4 bases, V lost 4 bases, and 5 bases had no gene match. The CDR3 loop spans 13 amino acids. CDR3 region: CSVVGLAKYEQYF. CDR3 sequence (DNA): TGCAGCGTTGTTGGACTAGCGAAGTACGAGCAGTACTTC.

V gene TRBV5-1 combines with J gene TRBJ1-2, with 9 bases lining up with TRBD1. Germline V gene data show CDR1 as SGHRS and CDR2 as YFSETQ. The CDR3 totals 16 residues. Germline trimming cut 0 bases from V and 0 bases from J; bases unmatched to any gene: 3. CDR3 region: CASSLEGTGPNYGYTF. CDR3 in DNA: TGCGCCAGCAGCTTGGAGGGGACAGGGCCTAACTATGGCTACACCTTC.

V is TRBV11-2 and J is TRBJ2-7; no clear D gene. Trimming took 5 bases from V and 1 from J, leaving 12 bases between them. The CDR3 consists of 14 residues. CDR1 and CDR2 from the germline V gene are SGHAT and FQNNGV. This CDR3 reads CASSPDPGSYEQYF. CDR3 DNA: TGTGCCAGCAGCCCCGACCCAGGTTCCTACGAGCAGTACTTC. Full variable domain (remainder filled in from reference TRBV11-2 and TRBJ2-7): EAGVAQSPRYKIIEKRQSVAFWCNPISGHATLYWYQQILGQGPKLLIQFQNNGVVDDSQLPKDRFSAERLKGVDSTLKIQPAKLEDSAVYLCASSPDPGSYEQYFGPGTRLTVT.

This chain uses TRBV27 with TRBJ2-1, with 7 bases identical to TRBD1. V lost 3 bases and J lost 7; bases outside the gene matches: 9. The CDR3 spans 15 residues. Germline V gives CDR1 MNHEY, CDR2 SMNVEV (reference sequence). In nucleotides, the CDR3 is TGTGCCAGCAGTTTCGACAGGGAGAAGGGAAATGAGCAGTTCTTC. Encoded protein: CASSFDREKGNEQFF.